Listed below are T cell receptor beta chains from one sample, sequenced in a study of T cell responses to AZD1222 COVID-19 vaccine. TCRdb's table, derived via immunoSEQ multiplex PCR, lists solely in-frame clones and lacks some. This sample carries roughly 150,000 clones, approximately 90% of them seen once, and the ten largest clones take 1.3%. Sequences were derived from peripheral blood, sampled on day 0 of AZD1222 vaccination. The receptors were sampled from an adult in good health. Both conserved end residues are part of each CDR3. Each record gives: D gene, J gene, CDR3 length, clone size, V gene, CDR3 protein, CDR3 DNA. D genes are given only for firm matches. A row's size may be missing; if present it is once, few, many or a size class.

NA	TRBJ1-4	16	NA	TRBV4-1	CASSQEMGGKGEKLFF	TGCGCCAGCAGCCAAGAGATGGGGGGAAAGGGTGAAAAACTGTTTTTT
NA	TRBJ2-3	18	once	TRBV30	CAWSGPGRLITSTDTQYF	TGTGCCTGGAGTGGTCCGGGACGGTTAATTACTAGCACAGATACGCAGTATTTT
NA	TRBJ2-3	15	NA	TRBV5-5	CASRAGEHSTDTQYF	TGTGCCAGCAGGGCAGGGGAGCATAGCACAGATACGCAGTATTTT
NA	TRBJ1-1	14	NA	TRBV7-2	CASSLGLGNTEAFF	TGTGCCAGCAGCTTAGGCCTGGGAAACACTGAAGCTTTCTTT
TRBD1	TRBJ1-6	18	NA	TRBV18	CASSPRDRGPLNNSPLHF	TGTGCCAGCTCACCCCGGGACAGGGGACCTTTGAATAATTCACCCCTCCACTTT
TRBD1	TRBJ2-5	14	NA	TRBV5-4	CASSLNRGQETQYF	TGTGCCAGCAGCTTAAACAGGGGACAAGAGACCCAGTACTTC
NA	TRBJ1-2	15	NA	TRBV6-2/TRBV6-3	CASSYQGGINYGYTF	TGTGCCAGCAGTTACCAAGGGGGGATTAACTATGGCTACACCTTC
NA	TRBJ1-2	14	once	TRBV15	CATSRGVSNYGYTF	TGTGCCACCAGCAGAGGTGTCTCTAACTATGGCTACACCTTC
NA	TRBJ1-2	13	NA	TRBV12-3/TRBV12-4	CASSWGGTNGYTF	TGTGCCAGCAGTTGGGGAGGTACGAATGGCTACACCTTC
NA	TRBJ2-7	13	NA	TRBV7-6	CASSSEVADPYVF	TGTGCCAGCAGCTCAGAAGTGGCGGATCCTTACGTCTTC
NA	TRBJ1-1	15	NA	TRBV4-1	CASSQDPRRITEAFF	TGCGCCAGCAGCCAAGATCCCCGGAGGATCACTGAAGCTTTCTTT
NA	TRBJ1-2	13	NA	TRBV9	CASSTQGVYGYTF	TGTGCCAGCAGCACCCAAGGGGTATATGGCTACACCTTC
NA	TRBJ1-2	16	NA	TRBV18	CASSLGTPESNYGYTF	TGTGCCAGCTCACTCGGGACGCCTGAGTCTAACTATGGCTACACCTTC
TRBD2	TRBJ2-7	13	NA	TRBV7-8	CASSSGGYYEQYF	TGTGCCAGCAGCTCGGGAGGCTACTACGAGCAGTACTTC
TRBD2	TRBJ2-3	17	NA	TRBV9	CASSVGGLAGQGDTQYF	TGTGCCAGCAGCGTAGGTGGACTAGCGGGGCAAGGCGATACGCAGTATTTT
TRBD1	TRBJ1-5	13	NA	TRBV28	CASRGTGNQPQHF	TGTGCCAGCCGGGGGACAGGAAATCAGCCCCAGCATTTT
TRBD1	TRBJ2-7	15	NA	TRBV11-2	CASSLVTGESYEQYF	TGTGCCAGCAGCTTAGTGACAGGGGAATCCTACGAGCAGTACTTC
TRBD1	TRBJ2-7	13	NA	TRBV29-1	CSALHRGLYEQYF	TGCAGCGCCCTACACAGGGGGCTCTACGAGCAGTACTTC
NA	TRBJ1-1	15	NA	TRBV5-1	CASSFGHQGNTEAFF	TGCGCCAGCAGCTTCGGTCATCAGGGGAACACTGAAGCTTTCTTT
NA	TRBJ2-2	13	NA	TRBV30	CAWSVEPTGELFF	TGTGCCTGGAGTGTGGAGCCCACCGGGGAGCTGTTTTTT
TRBD2	TRBJ2-3	16	NA	TRBV18	CASSPFGGGGTDTQYF	TGTGCCAGCTCACCCTTTGGCGGGGGTGGAACAGATACGCAGTATTTT
NA	TRBJ1-5	12	NA	TRBV3-1/TRBV3-2	CASSYGNQPQHF	TGTGCCAGCTCTTACGGCAATCAGCCCCAGCATTTT
NA	TRBJ1-5	20	NA	TRBV28	CASSFPRGGILGRSNQPQHF	TGTGCCAGCAGTTTTCCAAGGGGGGGGATCCTAGGGAGAAGCAATCAGCCCCAGCATTTT
TRBD2	TRBJ2-3	17	NA	TRBV4-1	CASRQQVAGISTDTQYF	TGCGCCAGCAGGCAGCAGGTAGCGGGGATTAGCACAGATACGCAGTATTTT
TRBD1	TRBJ1-2	14	NA	TRBV5-6	CASSPGQTNYGYTF	TGTGCCAGCAGCCCGGGACAGACCAACTATGGCTACACCTTC
TRBD1	TRBJ2-7	16	NA	TRBV5-1	CASSPGRDRGLYEQYF	TGCGCCAGCAGCCCCGGACGGGACAGAGGCCTCTACGAGCAGTACTTC
TRBD2	TRBJ2-3	18	NA	TRBV27	CATTPVAGGIGSTDTQYF	TGTGCCACGACCCCCGTAGCGGGAGGGATTGGGTCCACAGATACGCAGTATTTT
NA	TRBJ2-5	13	NA	TRBV7-5	CARSGGRRETQYF	TGTGCCAGAAGCGGAGGGCGGAGAGAGACCCAGTACTTC
TRBD1	TRBJ1-2	19	NA	TRBV4-2	CASSFFPYWGQPQVGDYTF	TGTGCCAGCAGTTTCTTCCCCTACTGGGGACAGCCGCAAGTGGGTGACTACACCTTC
NA	TRBJ1-2	17	NA	TRBV15	CATSREVEVGGTTGYTF	TGTGCCACCAGCAGAGAGGTGGAGGTCGGGGGTACTACTGGCTACACCTTC
NA	TRBJ1-1	14	NA	TRBV14	CASSQINVYTEAFF	TGTGCCAGCAGCCAAATTAATGTATACACTGAAGCTTTCTTT
NA	TRBJ1-5	13	NA	TRBV18	CASSLDSNQPQHF	TGTGCCAGCTCACTCGACAGCAATCAGCCCCAGCATTTT
NA	TRBJ2-7	11	NA	TRBV5-6	CASSLKEEQYF	TGTGCCAGCAGCTTAAAAGAGGAGCAGTACTTC
NA	TRBJ1-3	11	NA	TRBV6-5	CASRAVDTIYF	TGTGCCAGCAGGGCGGTGGACACCATATATTTT
TRBD1	TRBJ1-1	14	NA	TRBV6-4	CASRRTGGDTEAFF	TGTGCCAGCCGAAGGACAGGGGGTGACACTGAAGCTTTCTTT
NA	TRBJ2-7	14	NA	TRBV27	CASSFKATGDEQYF	TGTGCCAGCAGTTTTAAGGCCACGGGCGACGAGCAGTACTTC
TRBD1	TRBJ1-3	16	NA	TRBV7-8	CASSPWTGSSGNTIYF	TGTGCCAGCAGCCCATGGACAGGGAGCTCTGGAAACACCATATATTTT
NA	TRBJ2-1	12	NA	TRBV30	CALLAPNNEQFF	TGTGCCTTACTGGCTCCTAACAATGAGCAGTTCTTC
NA	TRBJ1-3	16	NA	TRBV5-6	CASSLPREGYGNTIYF	TGTGCCAGCAGCCTGCCCCGGGAGGGTTACGGAAACACCATATATTTT
TRBD1	TRBJ1-2	14	NA	TRBV5-6	CASSFGQGIEGYTF	TGTGCCAGCAGCTTTGGACAGGGGATTGAGGGCTACACCTTC
TRBD2	TRBJ2-7	15	NA	TRBV6-2/TRBV6-3	CASSRTSGSSYEQYF	TGTGCCAGCAGCCGGACTAGCGGGAGCTCCTACGAGCAGTACTTC
NA	TRBJ1-3	15	NA	TRBV21-1	CASSSRGAQGNTIYF	TGTGCCAGCAGCTCCCGAGGCGCGCAAGGAAACACCATATATTTT
NA	TRBJ1-2	13	NA	TRBV19	CASNPGPNYGYTF	TGTGCCAGTAACCCGGGTCCCAACTATGGCTACACCTTC
NA	TRBJ2-3	13	NA	TRBV12-3/TRBV12-4	CASSLVGTDTQYF	TGTGCCAGCAGTTTAGTTGGCACAGATACGCAGTATTTT
TRBD2	TRBJ2-2	16	NA	TRBV4-1	CASSQEPSGAPGELFF	TGCGCCAGCAGCCAAGAGCCTAGCGGGGCCCCCGGGGAGCTGTTTTTT
NA	TRBJ2-7	14	NA	TRBV7-8	CASSFSKTLYEQYF	TGTGCCAGCAGCTTTTCCAAAACCCTTTACGAGCAGTACTTC
TRBD2	TRBJ2-1	15	NA	TRBV7-9	CASSFASGRRDEQFF	TGTGCCAGCAGCTTTGCCAGCGGGAGACGAGATGAGCAGTTCTTC
TRBD2	TRBJ2-3	17	NA	TRBV6-2/TRBV6-3	CASSYSVAGGPGDTQYF	TGTGCCAGCAGTTACTCAGTAGCGGGAGGGCCCGGAGATACGCAGTATTTT
TRBD1	TRBJ1-4	19	many	TRBV5-7	CASSPDRERCVATNEKLFF	TGTGCCAGCAGCCCCGACAGGGAGAGGTGTGTCGCAACTAATGAAAAACTGTTTTTT
TRBD2	TRBJ2-3	16	NA	TRBV27	CASSETSGGVEDTQYF	TGTGCCAGCAGTGAGACTAGCGGGGGGGTTGAGGATACGCAGTATTTT
TRBD1	TRBJ1-5	16	NA	TRBV19	CASSIQGAILNQPQHF	TGTGCCAGTAGTATCCAGGGGGCGATCCTCAATCAGCCCCAGCATTTT
TRBD2	TRBJ2-1	13	NA	TRBV9	CASSPQTSGEQFF	TGTGCCAGCAGCCCCCAGACTAGCGGTGAGCAGTTCTTC
NA	TRBJ1-5	16	NA	TRBV30	CAWSARARSSNQPQHF	TGTGCCTGGAGTGCCCGGGCGCGGAGTAGCAATCAGCCCCAGCATTTT
NA	TRBJ1-4	16	NA	TRBV4-3	CASSQDKGNVNEKLFF	TGCGCCAGCAGCCAAGATAAAGGGAACGTTAATGAAAAACTGTTTTTT
TRBD1	TRBJ1-5	14	NA	TRBV30	CAWSGTGGRQPQHF	TGTGCCTGGAGTGGGACAGGGGGGCGGCAGCCCCAGCATTTT